One sample yielded the 27 T cell receptor beta chains listed below, sequenced in a study of T-cell reconstitution after alpha-beta-depleted transplantation in children. This sample's TCRbeta library carried unique molecular identifier barcodes. TCRdb reprocessed the PCR reads with MiXCR, giving one entry per CDR3 protein. There are hundreds of thousands of distinct CDR3 sequences in the sample; 25% occur only once, and over 2.5% lies in the top ten. Here the sequenced sample was PBMCs, taken before TCRalphabeta/CD19-depleted stem cell transplant. These receptors originate from a girl aged 2-9 years with Fanconi anemia, due to receive a stem cell transplant.

This clonotype was seen at least ten times. J is TRBJ2-1 and V is TRBV4-2; TRBD2 matches at 13 bases. This CDR3 has 17 amino acids. Trimming cost V 1 base and J 6 bases; bases outside gene matches: 6. Per the germline V gene, CDR1 is LGHNA and CDR2 is YNFKEQ. CDR3: CASSQGLAGGKGNEQFF. In nucleotides, the CDR3 is TGTGCCAGCAGCCAAGGACTAGCGGGAGGCAAGGGCAATGAGCAGTTCTTC.

This clonotype was detected ten times or more. V and J are TRBV20-1 and TRBJ1-6; perhaps TRBD1 as D (5 bases). This CDR3 region has 15 residues. V was trimmed by 7 bases and J by 7 bases, leaving 20 bases between them. Germline V gene sequence: CDR1 DFQATT, CDR2 SNEGSKA (reference sequence). CDR3 nucleotides: TGCAGTGTTGTGCCGGGACGGTCCTTAAATTCACCCCTCCACTTT. Its translation is CSVVPGRSLNSPLHF.

The gene calls are TRBV11-2 and TRBJ2-5; D assignment may be TRBD1 or TRBD2 (5 bases each). Germline V gives CDR1 SGHAT, CDR2 FQNNGV. The CDR3 spans 15 residues. V lost 0 bases, J lost 5 bases, and 13 bases lay in between. This chain's CDR3 is CASSLDGEWGETQYF. The CDR3 DNA reads TGTGCCAGCAGCTTAGATGGGGAGTGGGGGGAGACCCAGTACTTC.

This chain joins TRBV20-1 and TRBJ1-1; D call uncertain. The CDR3 extends over 11 amino acids. The germline V and J ends were trimmed by 4 bases and 3 bases, with 6 bases remaining between them. Germline loops: CDR1 DFQATT, CDR2 SNEGSKA (reference sequence). The CDR3 protein is CSAMGDTEAFF. CDR3 bases: TGCAGTGCTATGGGTGACACTGAAGCTTTCTTT.

The chain combines TRBV20-1 with TRBJ2-1; D is perhaps TRBD2 (6 bases). CDR1 is DFQATT and CDR2 is SNEGSKA in the germline V gene (reference sequence). The V gene lost 6 bases and the J gene lost 0 bases, with 15 bases spanning the gap. The CDR3 has 15 amino acids. The CDR3 nucleotides read TGCAGTGCCTTGGGACTCCTGAGCTCCTACAATGAGCAGTTCTTC. This gives the protein CSALGLLSSYNEQFF.

Ten or more counts support this clonotype. V gene TRBV12-3 or TRBV12-4 combines with J gene TRBJ2-1; D unresolved. The CDR3 loop spans 16 amino acids. With 3 bases removed from V and 0 bases from J, the gap between germline ends came to 12 bases. The CDR3 region has the DNA TGTGCCAGCAGTTTGTCCCCGAGTTCCTCCTACAATGAGCAGTTCTTC. This codes for CASSLSPSSSYNEQFF.

This chain uses TRBV9 with TRBJ2-1, with a possible D match to TRBD2 (6 bases). CDR3 length: 12 amino acids. Trimming removed 7 bases from V and 9 bases from J, with 14 bases in between. CDR1 is SGDLS and CDR2 is YYNGEE in the germline V gene. The CDR3 here is CASGLAWGEQFF. In nucleotides, the CDR3 is TGTGCCAGCGGTCTAGCGTGGGGTGAGCAGTTCTTC.

This clonotype was seen more than once but under ten times. The genes are TRBV5-1 and TRBJ2-6; no firm D call. The germline V gene encodes CDR1 SGHRS and CDR2 YFSETQ. The CDR3 is 15 amino acids. Trimming left V 1 base short and J 1 base short, with 6 bases between. CDR3 region: CASSLKDSGANVLTF. The CDR3 coding sequence is TGCGCCAGCAGCTTGAAGGATTCTGGGGCCAACGTCCTGACTTTC.

This clonotype has more than one count but fewer than ten. This sequence joins TRBV7-2 and TRBJ2-2, with D uncertain. Deletions cut 5 bases from V and 7 bases from J, with 5 bases between. The germline V gene encodes CDR1 SGHTA and CDR2 FQGNSA. This CDR3 is 11 amino acids long. The CDR3, as DNA: TGTGCCAGCAGCGACCACGGGGAGCTGTTTTTT. This encodes CASSDHGELFF.

The chain uses TRBV10-3 and TRBJ2-3, with a tentative D call TRBD2 (6 bases). The CDR3 covers 14 residues. Trimming cost V 3 bases and J 11 bases, with 18 bases left between them. Germline lookup yields CDR1 ENHRY and CDR2 SYGVKD. This CDR3 reads CAISEAERRGGQYF. CDR3 nucleotides: TGTGCCATCAGTGAAGCAGAGAGAAGGGGAGGGCAGTATTTT.

CDR3 nucleotides: TGCAGCGTTGAAAGACTGGTAGCTTTCTTT. Translated, it gives CSVERLVAFF. The chain links TRBV29-1 to TRBJ1-1, with D uncertain. Germline V gene sequence: CDR1 SQVTM, CDR2 ANQGSEA. The CDR3 has 10 amino acids. Between the trimmed V and J ends, which lost 2 bases and 10 bases, there was a span of 8 bases. Full variable domain (remainder filled in from reference TRBV29-1 and TRBJ1-1): SAVISQKPSRDICQRGTSLTIQCQVDSQVTMMFWYRQQPGQSLTLIATANQGSEATYESGFVIDKFPISRPNLTFSTLTVSNMSPEDSSIYLCSVERLVAFFGQGTRLTVV.

This clonotype was counted a few times. The chain is built from TRBV4-2 and TRBJ2-1; TRBD2 agrees at 12 bases. Germline-derived CDR1 and CDR2 are LGHNA and YNFKEQ. Trimming removed 3 bases from V and 7 bases from J; junction bases left unmatched: 10. The CDR3 length is 17 residues. This CDR3 is CASSHKTSGRQINEQFF. CDR3 DNA sequence: TGTGCCAGCAGCCACAAAACTAGCGGGAGGCAGATTAATGAGCAGTTCTTC.

There are a few counts of this clonotype. This chain joins TRBV9 and TRBJ2-3; D unclear. There are 14 residues in the CDR3. From germline, CDR1 is SGDLS and CDR2 YYNGEE. Trimming left V 1 base short and J 2 bases short, with 8 bases between. CDR3 protein: CASSVYGFTDTQYF. DNA of the CDR3: TGTGCCAGCAGCGTATACGGGTTCACAGATACGCAGTATTTT.

A few counts support this clonotype. The J gene is TRBJ2-5, the V gene TRBV28; the D is unclear. The V end was cut by 6 bases, the J end by 1 base, with 12 bases between. Germline CDR1 is MDHEN and CDR2 is SYDVKM. The CDR3 contains 14 residues. The CDR3 DNA sequence: TGTGCCAGCAGCCTGAGACCATCCCAAGAGACCCAGTACTTC. Amino acid sequence: CASSLRPSQETQYF.

This clonotype has more than one count but fewer than ten. The chain has TRBV5-1 and TRBJ2-3; D remains ambiguous. In germline, CDR1 is SGHRS, CDR2 YFSETQ. The CDR3 has 16 amino acids. Trimming removed 0 bases from V and 2 bases from J, with 13 bases in between. The CDR3 DNA is TGCGCCAGCAGCTTGGCTGTGCTTTTGCCCACAGATACGCAGTATTTT. It codes for CASSLAVLLPTDTQYF.

This clonotype was observed a handful of times. The chain couples TRBV20-1 to TRBJ2-3; 12 bases map to TRBD1. The length of the CDR3 is 18 residues. J was trimmed by 2 bases and V by 5 bases; bases with no gene match: 14. The germline V gene encodes CDR1 DFQATT and CDR2 SNEGSKA (reference sequence). CDR3 region: CSARIPGQGAWITDTQYF. As DNA, the CDR3 is TGCAGTGCTCGCATTCCGGGACAGGGGGCTTGGATCACAGATACGCAGTATTTT.

The table lists this clonotype with many counts. The J gene is TRBJ2-1, the V gene TRBV9, with 8 nucleotides matching TRBD2. The CDR3 totals 15 residues. The ends lost 3 bases at V and 6 bases at J; junction bases unmatched: 8. In germline, CDR1 is SGDLS, CDR2 YYNGEE. The CDR3 DNA reads as TGTGCCAGCAGCGGTAGCGGGGTGGCCAGCAATGAGCAGTTCTTC. Translating gives CASSGSGVASNEQFF.

This clonotype showed up many times. The V call is TRBV3-1, the J call TRBJ2-7, with 8 nucleotides matching TRBD2. J lost 6 bases, V lost 0 bases, and 1 base had no gene match. CDR1 is LGHDT and CDR2 is YNNKEL in the germline V gene (reference sequence). There are 13 residues in the CDR3. This chain's CDR3 is CASSQEAGGEQYF. The DNA for the CDR3 is TGTGCCAGCAGCCAAGAGGCGGGAGGCGAGCAGTACTTC.

This clonotype was observed many times. V usage is TRBV20-1 and J usage is TRBJ2-3; D gene unclear. The CDR3 runs 14 residues. Per the germline V gene, CDR1 is DFQATT and CDR2 is SNEGSKA (reference sequence). V shed 0 bases and J shed 2 bases, with 9 bases lying between them. DNA of the CDR3: TGCAGTGCTAGAGATACGGGCCACACAGATACGCAGTATTTT. Its translation: CSARDTGHTDTQYF.

As regards this clonotype: It may be a read error: a sequence one base away is much more abundant. The chain is built from TRBV25-1 and TRBJ2-5; 8 nucleotides align to TRBD1. Germline V gene data show CDR1 as MGHDK and CDR2 as SYGVNS. The length of the CDR3 is 15 residues. This CDR3 reads CVSSVRQGTGETQYF. The DNA for the CDR3 is TGTGTCAGCAGTGTCCGACAGGGGACGGGAGAGACCCAGTACTTC.

This clonotype was counted between two and nine times. The chain links TRBV29-1 to TRBJ1-1; D is ambiguous. The CDR3 runs 12 residues. The germline V gene encodes CDR1 SQVTM and CDR2 ANQGSEA. The V end lost 1 base, the J end lost 3 bases, and 6 bases lay between the germline ends. The CDR3 loop reads CSVEGGHTEAFF. The CDR3 DNA reads TGCAGCGTTGAAGGAGGCCACACTGAAGCTTTCTTT. Combining the CDR3 with reference TRBV29-1 and TRBJ1-1 gives the whole variable domain SAVISQKPSRDICQRGTSLTIQCQVDSQVTMMFWYRQQPGQSLTLIATANQGSEATYESGFVIDKFPISRPNLTFSTLTVSNMSPEDSSIYLCSVEGGHTEAFFGQGTRLTVV.

This clonotype was picked up many times. The rearrangement joins TRBV5-1 to TRBJ2-1; TRBD1 matches at 7 bases. The trim removed 6 bases at V and 5 bases at J, leaving 8 bases unmatched. This CDR3 comprises 14 residues. Germline CDR1 reads SGHRS; CDR2 reads YFSETQ. The CDR3 DNA reads TGCGCCAGCATTGAGGGGGCCACCAACAATGAGCAGTTCTTC. Residues: CASIEGATNNEQFF. Full variable domain (remainder filled in from reference TRBV5-1 and TRBJ2-1): KAGVTQTPRYLIKTRGQQVTLSCSPISGHRSVSWYQQTPGQGLQFLFEYFSETQRNKGNFPGRFSGRQFSNSRSEMNVSTLELGDSALYLCASIEGATNNEQFFGPGTRLTVL.

In its sample, this clonotype was seen many times. This chain uses TRBV25-1 with TRBJ1-6; D gene ambiguous. Per the germline V gene, CDR1 is MGHDK and CDR2 is SYGVNS. V dropped 7 bases and J dropped 10 bases, with 14 bases sitting between them. CDR3 length: 13 residues. CDR3 in amino acids: CASTLSSGSPLHF. The CDR3 nucleotides read TGTGCCAGCACGTTGAGTAGTGGATCACCCCTCCACTTT.

The chain links TRBV20-1 to TRBJ2-7; unclear D gene. The V gene lost 1 base and the J gene lost 0 bases, with 7 bases spanning the gap. Germline V gene lookup returns CDR1 DFQATT and CDR2 SNEGSKA (reference sequence). CDR3 size: 13 residues. DNA of the CDR3: TGCAGTGCTAGAGTTCGAAGCTCCTACGAGCAGTACTTC. Encoded protein: CSARVRSSYEQYF.

The chain links TRBV28 to TRBJ2-7; no definite D call. This CDR3 has 13 amino acids. Per germline, CDR1 MDHEN and CDR2 SYDVKM. The ends were cut back, 3 bases at V and 3 bases at J, with 9 bases in the middle. The chain's CDR3 is CASSFLGIYEQYF. CDR3 nucleotides: TGTGCCAGCAGTTTTTTGGGGATCTACGAGCAGTACTTC.

This clonotype was counted a few times. This rearrangement joins TRBV20-1 to TRBJ2-5, with D tentatively TRBD1 (6 bases). Trimming left V 7 bases short and J 5 bases short, with 17 bases between. Germline-derived CDR1 and CDR2 are DFQATT and SNEGSKA (reference sequence). This CDR3 has 13 residues. CDR3 in DNA: TGCAGTGAAAGTCCAGGGGTGTATGAGACCCAGTACTTC. Amino acids: CSESPGVYETQYF.

The sample holds a few counts of this clonotype. This chain joins TRBV20-1 and TRBJ2-1, with 7 bases fitting TRBD2. This CDR3 spans 17 amino acids. Germline V gene lookup returns CDR1 DFQATT and CDR2 SNEGSKA (reference sequence). V trimming: 1 base; J trimming: 4 bases; junction bases outside the gene matches: 13. The chain's CDR3 is CSARGTRAVRSYNEQFF. CDR3 DNA sequence: TGCAGTGCTAGAGGGACTAGAGCTGTCAGATCATACAATGAGCAGTTCTTC.